The rows below give T cell receptor beta chains drawn from one sample of a study of T cell responses to AZD1222 COVID-19 vaccine. Profiled with immunoSEQ multiplex PCR; TCRdb holds only in-frame clones, not every one. The table has about 140,000 clones, roughly nine tenths seen once; the top ten hold around 1.2%. Sequences were derived from peripheral blood, sampled 28 days after the second AZD1222 dose. Receptors were obtained from an adult who received the AZD1222 COVID-19 vaccine. Both conserved end residues are part of each CDR3. A D gene is named only where the DNA matches it firmly. Not all rows give a size; the values are once, few, many and, for expanded clones, a class.

TGCGCCAGCGATCTAGCGGGGGGCGGAGATACGCAGTATTTT,CASDLAGGGDTQYF,TRBV5-1,TRBJ2-3,TRBD2,NA
TGTGCCAGCAGTCGGGGGGCGAGAAATGAGCAGTTCTTC,CASSRGARNEQFF,TRBV25-1,TRBJ2-1,NA,NA
TGCGCCAGCAGCCAAGAGGCCGGGACAGCCAAGGGTGGTACGCAGTATTTT,CASSQEAGTAKGGTQYF,TRBV4-3,TRBJ2-3,TRBD1,NA
TGTGCCAGTAGTATAGCAGGTTACGAGCAGTACTTC,CASSIAGYEQYF,TRBV19,TRBJ2-7,NA,NA
TGTGCCAGCAGCTTAGCGGTCAGGGGAGGGGAGACCCAGTACTTC,CASSLAVRGGETQYF,TRBV7-9,TRBJ2-5,NA,once
TGCGCCAGCAATATAGCGGGAGTAGACACCGGGGAGCTGTTTTTT,CASNIAGVDTGELFF,TRBV5-1,TRBJ2-2,TRBD2,NA
TGCGCCAGCAGCCAAGAGGCAAGGGCTGACACTGAAGCTTTCTTT,CASSQEARADTEAFF,TRBV4-1,TRBJ1-1,NA,NA
TGTGCCAGCAGCTTAAGCGGGGGGACAGATACGCAGTATTTT,CASSLSGGTDTQYF,TRBV3-1/TRBV3-2,TRBJ2-3,TRBD2,NA
TGTGCCAGTACCGAGACAGGGGGTGGCTATGGCTACACCTTC,CASTETGGGYGYTF,TRBV19,TRBJ1-2,TRBD1,NA
TGTGCCAGCAGTGACAGCACCGGGGAGCTGTTTTTT,CASSDSTGELFF,TRBV12-3/TRBV12-4,TRBJ2-2,NA,NA
TGTGCCAGCTTTTACAGGGAAATTTTCAATTCACCCCTCCACTTT,CASFYREIFNSPLHF,TRBV6-4,TRBJ1-6,NA,NA
TGTGCCAGCAGTTACCAGCGGGAGAGTTACGAGCAGTACTTC,CASSYQRESYEQYF,TRBV6-2/TRBV6-3,TRBJ2-7,TRBD2,NA
TGTGCCATCAGCCCGGATCCCTACGAGCAGTACTTC,CAISPDPYEQYF,TRBV10-3,TRBJ2-7,NA,NA
TGTGCCAGCAGCCCCAGCCTCAGCGCAACTAATGAAAAACTGTTTTTT,CASSPSLSATNEKLFF,TRBV3-1/TRBV3-2,TRBJ1-4,NA,NA
TGTGCCAGCAGCTTATGGAGGAACCAAGAGACCCAGTACTTC,CASSLWRNQETQYF,TRBV7-2,TRBJ2-5,NA,NA
TGTGCCACCAGCAGAGTTGGGGGGTACAATCAGCCCCAGCATTTT,CATSRVGGYNQPQHF,TRBV15,TRBJ1-5,NA,NA